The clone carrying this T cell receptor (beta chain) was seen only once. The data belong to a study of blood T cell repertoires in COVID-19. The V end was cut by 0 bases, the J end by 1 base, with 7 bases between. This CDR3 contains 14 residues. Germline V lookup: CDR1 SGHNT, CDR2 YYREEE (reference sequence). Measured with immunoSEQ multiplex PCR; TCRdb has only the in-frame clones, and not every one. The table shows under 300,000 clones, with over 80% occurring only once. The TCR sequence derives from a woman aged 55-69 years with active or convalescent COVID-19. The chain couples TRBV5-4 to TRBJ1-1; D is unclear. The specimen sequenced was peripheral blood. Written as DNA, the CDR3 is TGTGCCAGCAGCTTGGCAGCGCAGAACACTGAAGCTTTCTTT. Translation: CASSLAAQNTEAFF.